This T cell receptor (beta chain) is from a study of blood T cells in healthy people across ages. This clonotype was detected only a few times. In germline, CDR1 is SGHAT, CDR2 FQNNGV. The CDR3 is made up of 12 amino acids. The germline V and J ends were trimmed by 4 bases and 2 bases, with 6 bases remaining between them. Sample-barcoded 5' priming and a J-beta primer mix drove a second PCR of roughly 6 to 12 cycles. TCRdb re-called the 5' RACE reads through MiXCR, storing one row per CDR3 protein. The sample consists of approximately 800,000 distinct CDR3 sequences, around 68% of them appearing once.

This sequence originates from a man aged 25-45 years in good health. V usage is TRBV11-2 and J usage is TRBJ2-7; D gene uncertain. Sequenced input: blood. CDR3 sequence: CASSSIPYEQYF. In DNA, the CDR3 is TGTGCCAGCAGCTCCATCCCCTACGAGCAGTACTTC.